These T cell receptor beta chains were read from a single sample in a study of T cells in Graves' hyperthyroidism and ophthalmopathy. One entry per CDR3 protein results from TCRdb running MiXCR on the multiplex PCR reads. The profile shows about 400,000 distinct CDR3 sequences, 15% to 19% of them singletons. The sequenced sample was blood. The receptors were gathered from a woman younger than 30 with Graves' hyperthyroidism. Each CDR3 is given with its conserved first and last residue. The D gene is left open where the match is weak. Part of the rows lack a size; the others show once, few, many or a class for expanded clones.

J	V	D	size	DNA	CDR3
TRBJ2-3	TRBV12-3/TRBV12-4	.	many	TGTGCAACCAAGAGAGGGGGGGCTAGCACAGATACGCAGTATTTT	CATKRGGASTDTQYF
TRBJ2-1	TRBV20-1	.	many	TGCAGTGCCCTGACAGAAATGAGCTCCTACAATGAGCAGTTCTTC	CSALTEMSSYNEQFF
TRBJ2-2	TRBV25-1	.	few	TGTGCCTCAAAGACGGCAGAGCTGGCCGGGGAGCTGTTTTTT	CASKTAELAGELFF
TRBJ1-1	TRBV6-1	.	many	TGTGCCAGCAGTGATCGGACTGAAGCTTTCTTT	CASSDRTEAFF
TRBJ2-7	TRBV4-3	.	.	TGCGCCAGCAGCCCCGGGTTTTATTACGAGCAGTACTTC	CASSPGFYYEQYF
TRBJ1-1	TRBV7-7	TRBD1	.	TGTGCTAGCAGCATACCCTTAGGGGGCAGGGGCAAACCCCTGAACACTGAAGCTTTCTTT	CASSIPLGGRGKPLNTEAFF
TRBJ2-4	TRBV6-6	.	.	TGTGCCAGCAGTTACTCGGAGAAACTAGCCAAAAACATTCAGTACTTC	CASSYSEKLAKNIQYF
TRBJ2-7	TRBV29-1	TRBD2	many	TGCAGCGTTCCCCGAGCGGGAAATCCCAGCGAGCAGTACTTC	CSVPRAGNPSEQYF
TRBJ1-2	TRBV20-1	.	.	TGCAGTGCTCAGGACAGAACGAATGGCTACACCTTC	CSAQDRTNGYTF
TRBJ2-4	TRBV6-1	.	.	TGTGCCAGCAAAGACACCTCGGTAGCCAAAAACATTCAGTACTTC	CASKDTSVAKNIQYF
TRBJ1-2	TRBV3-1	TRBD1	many	TGTGCCAGCAGTCGTAATGACAGGGGGCGAAGCGCTAACTATGGCTACACCTTC	CASSRNDRGRSANYGYTF
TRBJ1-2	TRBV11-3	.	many	TGTGCCAGCAGCTTACCCCCCACAGGGAAGGATGGCTACACCTTC	CASSLPPTGKDGYTF
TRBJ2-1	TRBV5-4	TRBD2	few	TGTGCCAGCAGCTTGTCGGGACTAGCGGGGGGGGCATCTGAGCAGTTCTTC	CASSLSGLAGGASEQFF
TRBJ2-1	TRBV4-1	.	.	TGCGCCAGCAGCCACGTTACTCCTTGGAGCTCCTACAATGAGCAGTTCTTC	CASSHVTPWSSYNEQFF
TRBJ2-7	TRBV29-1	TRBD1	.	TGCAGCGTCATGAGGACAGGTAGCTCCTACGAGCAGTACTTC	CSVMRTGSSYEQYF
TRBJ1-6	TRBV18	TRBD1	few	TGTGCCAGCCACTTAGCGGGCCCGGGACAGAATTCACCCCTCCACTTT	CASHLAGPGQNSPLHF
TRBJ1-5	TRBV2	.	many	TGTGCCAGCAGTGGGCTAGGGATCAATCAGCCCCAGCATTTT	CASSGLGINQPQHF
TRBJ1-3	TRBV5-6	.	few	TGTGCCAGCAGCTTGGGCCCCGGGGGGGGCTCAGGAAACACCATATATTTT	CASSLGPGGGSGNTIYF
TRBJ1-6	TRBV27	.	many	TGTGCCAGCAGTTTATCTCCGCTCTATAATTCACCCCTCCACTTT	CASSLSPLYNSPLHF
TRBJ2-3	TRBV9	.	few	TGTGCCAGCAGCGTAGAATCTGATACGCAGTATTTT	CASSVESDTQYF
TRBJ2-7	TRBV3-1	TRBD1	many	TGTGCCAGCAGGCAAAAGGGGACAGGCTACGAGCAGTACTTC	CASRQKGTGYEQYF
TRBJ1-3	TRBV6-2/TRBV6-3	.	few	TGTGCCAGCACCAGCTCTGGAAACACCATATATTTT	CASTSSGNTIYF
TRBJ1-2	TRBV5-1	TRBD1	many	TGCGCCAGCAGCCGAGGACAGGGCAACTATGGCTACACCTTC	CASSRGQGNYGYTF
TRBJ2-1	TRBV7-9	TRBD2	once	TGTGCCAGCAGCTTAAGGGGGAGGCTAGCGGGCTACAATGAGCAGTTCTTC	CASSLRGRLAGYNEQFF
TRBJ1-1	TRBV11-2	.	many	TGTGCCAGCAGATTAAAGGGGAACACTGAAGCTTTCTTT	CASRLKGNTEAFF
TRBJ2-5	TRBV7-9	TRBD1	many	TGTGCCAGCAGCTTAGATTGGGGACAGTCGTACCAAGAGACCCAGTACTTC	CASSLDWGQSYQETQYF
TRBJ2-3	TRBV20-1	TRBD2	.	TGCAGTGCGGACCGAGCGGGAGCCCCGGGAGATACGCAGTATTTT	CSADRAGAPGDTQYF
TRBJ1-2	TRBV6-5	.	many	TGTGCCAGCAGTTACGTGGACAGTATCTATGGCTACACCTTC	CASSYVDSIYGYTF
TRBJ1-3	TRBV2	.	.	TGTGCCAGCAAGGGAAGGGCATCAGGAAACACCATATATTTT	CASKGRASGNTIYF
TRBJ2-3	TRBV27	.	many	TGTGCCAGCAGTCCCATCCCACAGGGAGATACGCAGTATTTT	CASSPIPQGDTQYF
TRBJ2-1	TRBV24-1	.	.	TGTGCCACCAGTGCCCCACCACGTCCGGAATCGATCGTACGTAGGAACAATGAGCAGTTCTTC	CATSAPPRPESIVRRNNEQFF
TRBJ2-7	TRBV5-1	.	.	TGCGCCAGCAGCGGCCAGACAGGTACCCCTTACGAGCAGTACTTC	CASSGQTGTPYEQYF
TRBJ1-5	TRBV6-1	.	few	TGTGCCAGCAGTGAAGCATCGGTTTATAGCAATCAGCCCCAGCATTTT	CASSEASVYSNQPQHF
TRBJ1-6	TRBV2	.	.	TGTGCCAGCAGTGAAGAGCTGCTGGGGGCTAATTCACCCCTCCACTTT	CASSEELLGANSPLHF
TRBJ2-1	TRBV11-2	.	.	TGTGCCAGAAGCTTGGCCTCTCGCATTGAGCAGTTCTTC	CARSLASRIEQFF
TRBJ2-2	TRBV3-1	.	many	TGTGCCAGCAGCCCCTCCGGGCGCAACGGGGAGCTGTTTTTT	CASSPSGRNGELFF
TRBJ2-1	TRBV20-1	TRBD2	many	TGCAGTGCTAGAGGGACTAGCGGGAGTACTAATGAGCAGTTCTTC	CSARGTSGSTNEQFF
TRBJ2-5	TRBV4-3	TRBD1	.	TGCGCCAGCAGCCAAGACCGGGACAGGGTAGAGACCCAGTACTTC	CASSQDRDRVETQYF
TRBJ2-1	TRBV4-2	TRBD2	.	TGTGCCAGCAGCCGGGAGGGTGACAATGAGCAGTTCTTC	CASSREGDNEQFF
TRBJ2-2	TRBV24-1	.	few	TGTGCCACCAGTGATTTGGGTGGGGCTGGTGGGACCGGGGAGCTGTTTTTT	CATSDLGGAGGTGELFF
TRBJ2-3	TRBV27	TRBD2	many	TGTGCCAGCAGTTTCGCGGGACGCGGGGGGGGCACAGATACGCAGTATTTT	CASSFAGRGGGTDTQYF
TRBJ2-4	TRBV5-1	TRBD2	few	TGCGCCAGCAGCAAGGGACTAGCGGGAGGAGTAGCCAAAAACATTCAGTACTTC	CASSKGLAGGVAKNIQYF
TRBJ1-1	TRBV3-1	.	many	TGTGCCAGCAGCCAGTCAGGGGCCACTGAAGCTTTCTTT	CASSQSGATEAFF
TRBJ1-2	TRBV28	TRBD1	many	TGTGCCATCGAAACCGGGACAGGGGGCGGCTACACCTTC	CAIETGTGGGYTF
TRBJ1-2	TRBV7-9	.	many	TGTGCCAGCAGCGGAGGGAAATCGGATGGCTACACCTTC	CASSGGKSDGYTF
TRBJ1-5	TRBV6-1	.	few	TGTGCCAGCAACCTACCCTCGGGGCATCAGCCCCAGCATTTT	CASNLPSGHQPQHF
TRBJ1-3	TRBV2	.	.	TGTGCCAGGCAGACGGGTGGAAACACCATATATTTT	CARQTGGNTIYF
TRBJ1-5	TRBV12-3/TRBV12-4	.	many	TGTGCCAGCAGTTTCTCCGGGACTAGCAATCAGCCCCAGCATTTT	CASSFSGTSNQPQHF
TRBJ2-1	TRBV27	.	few	TGTGCCAGCAGTTTAAGTTCCAATGAGCAGTTCTTC	CASSLSSNEQFF
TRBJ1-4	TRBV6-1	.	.	TGTGCCAGCAGACGAAATAATGAAAAACTGTTTTTT	CASRRNNEKLFF
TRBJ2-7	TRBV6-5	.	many	TGTGCCAGCAGTTACAGGGGGGGATCCTACGAGCAGTACTTC	CASSYRGGSYEQYF
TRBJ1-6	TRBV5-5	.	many	TGTGCCAGCAGCCGTACAGAGACCAATTCACCCCTCCACTTT	CASSRTETNSPLHF
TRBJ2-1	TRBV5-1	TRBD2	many	TGCGCCAGCAGCTTGAGCGGGAGGACTTACAATGAGCAGTTCTTC	CASSLSGRTYNEQFF
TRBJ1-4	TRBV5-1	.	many	TGCGCCAGCAGCTTTGGACTAACTAATGAAAAACTGTTTTTT	CASSFGLTNEKLFF
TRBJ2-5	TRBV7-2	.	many	TGTGCCAGCAGCTTATCGGGTGAGGGAGAGACCCAGTACTTC	CASSLSGEGETQYF
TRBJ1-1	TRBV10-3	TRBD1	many	TGTGCCATCAGTGAGGGCAGGGGGGGGAGGGTGAACACTGAAGCTTTCTTT	CAISEGRGGRVNTEAFF
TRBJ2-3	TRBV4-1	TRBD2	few	TGCGCCAGCAGCCAGGTTGCGGGAGGAGCAGATACGCAGTATTTT	CASSQVAGGADTQYF
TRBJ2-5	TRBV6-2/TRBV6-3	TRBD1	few	TGTGCCAGCAGTTACTTCCCCAGGGGGCAACAAGAGACCCAGTACTTC	CASSYFPRGQQETQYF
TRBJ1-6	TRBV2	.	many	TGTGCCAGCAGCATGGGTGGGAGCTCCTATAATTCACCCCTCCACTTT	CASSMGGSSYNSPLHF
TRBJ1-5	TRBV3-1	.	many	TGTGCCAGCAGCCGCGCGGACCAAACTAACCAGCCCCAGCATTTT	CASSRADQTNQPQHF